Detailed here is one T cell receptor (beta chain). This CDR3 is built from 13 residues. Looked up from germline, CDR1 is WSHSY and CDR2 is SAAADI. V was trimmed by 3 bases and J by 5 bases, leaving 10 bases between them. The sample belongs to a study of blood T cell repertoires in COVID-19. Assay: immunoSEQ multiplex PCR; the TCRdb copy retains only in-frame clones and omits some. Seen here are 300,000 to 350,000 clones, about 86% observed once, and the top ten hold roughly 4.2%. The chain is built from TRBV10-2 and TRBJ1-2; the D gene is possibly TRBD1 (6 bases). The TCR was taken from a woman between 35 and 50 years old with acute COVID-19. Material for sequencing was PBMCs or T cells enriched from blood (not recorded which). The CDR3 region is CASSDRGGYGYTF. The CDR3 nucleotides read TGCGCCAGCAGTGACAGGGGTGGATATGGCTACACCTTC.